The 22 T cell receptor beta chains listed next were all sequenced from one sample in a study of blood T cells in healthy people across ages. A J-beta primer mix and a sample-barcoded 5' primer were used in a second PCR of about 6 to 12 cycles. TCRdb ran MiXCR on the 5' RACE reads and lists one entry per CDR3 protein. Seen here are 1.8 million or so distinct CDR3 sequences, about two fifths observed once, and the top ten hold about 21%. Sequencing input: blood. The origin of the receptors is a human donor in good health.

V usage is TRBV7-2 and J usage is TRBJ1-1, with 9 bases matching TRBD1. Germline V gene data show CDR1 as SGHTA and CDR2 as FQGNSA. The CDR3 consists of 14 residues. V shed 5 bases and J 6 bases; nucleotides not matched to a gene: 7. CDR3 DNA sequence: TGTGCCAGCAGCCCTGACAGGGGGGTCGCTGAAGCTTTCTTT. Translating it yields CASSPDRGVAEAFF.

The genes are TRBV12-3 or TRBV12-4 and TRBJ1-2; D is unresolved. The germline V and J ends were trimmed by 7 bases and 8 bases, with 20 bases remaining between them. The CDR3 runs to 14 residues. As DNA, the CDR3 is TGTGCCAGCACTCAGCGGGTGGAGGGCCGAGGCTACACCTTC. It codes for CASTQRVEGRGYTF.

This clonotype has a handful of counts. The chain uses TRBV7-9 and TRBJ1-2, with TRBD1 matching 8 bases. The CDR3 runs 14 residues. Germline loops: CDR1 SEHNR, CDR2 FQNEAQ (reference sequence). Trimming removed 4 bases from V and 6 bases from J; junction bases left unmatched: 7. As DNA, the CDR3 is TGTGCCAGCAGCTCCGGGACAGGATTCAATGGCTACACCTTC. Its protein product is CASSSGTGFNGYTF. Variable domain in full (rest from reference TRBV7-9 and TRBJ1-2): DTGVSQNPRHKITKRGQNVTFRCDPISEHNRLYWYRQTLGQGPEFLTYFQNEAQLEKSRLLSDRFSAERPKGSFSTLEIQRTEQGDSAMYLCASSSGTGFNGYTFGSGTRLTVV.

V usage is TRBV5-4 and J usage is TRBJ2-2; D remains unclear. V was clipped by 1 base and J by 7 bases, with 5 bases between them. Germline CDR1 and CDR2: SGHNT and YYREEE (reference sequence). This CDR3 comprises 12 residues. The CDR3 sequence is CASSLFFGELFF. CDR3 sequence (DNA): TGTGCCAGCAGCTTGTTTTTCGGGGAGCTGTTTTTT.

J is TRBJ1-6 and V is TRBV28; D unresolved. Germline V gene sequence: CDR1 MDHEN, CDR2 SYDVKM. This CDR3 is built from 14 residues. V was trimmed by 6 bases and J by 5 bases, leaving 11 bases between them. The CDR3 sequence is CASRMGVNNSPLHF. CDR3 sequence (DNA): TGTGCCAGCAGAATGGGAGTTAATAATTCACCCCTCCACTTT.

This clonotype was found once. An end of the junction differs from the germline gene, which may be a read error. The rearrangement uses TRBV7-8 and TRBJ2-7; TRBD1 might be the D (6 bases). Germline V gives CDR1 SGHVS, CDR2 FQNEAQ. The CDR3 extends over 13 amino acids. CDR3 in DNA: TGTGCCGGCAGCCCCGGACAGTGGGGCGAGCAGTACTTC. It specifies CAGSPGQWGEQYF.

The chain recombines TRBV29-1 with TRBJ2-7, with D maybe TRBD1 (5 bases). This CDR3 region has 13 residues. V gave up 5 bases and J gave up 5 bases, with 16 bases separating them. CDR1 is SQVTM and CDR2 is ANQGSEA in the germline V gene. The CDR3 sequence is CSVTTAGRNEQYF. As DNA, the CDR3 is TGCAGCGTTACAACCGCAGGGCGCAACGAGCAGTACTTC.

This clonotype was detected a few times. The chain couples TRBV12-3 or TRBV12-4 to TRBJ1-2, with D possibly TRBD1 on 5 matching bases. There are 14 residues in the CDR3. V lost 5 bases, J lost 0 bases, and 10 bases lay in between. CDR3 in DNA: TGTGCCAGCAGTCGGACATCAGCTAACTATGGCTACACCTTC. Translated, it gives CASSRTSANYGYTF.

The V gene is TRBV7-2, the J gene TRBJ2-3; TRBD2 matches 9 bases. The CDR3 covers 15 residues. Germline CDR1 and CDR2: SGHTA and FQGNSA. Trimming at V came to 3 bases and at J to 5 bases, leaving 6 bases not matched to a gene. CDR3 sequence reads: CASSFDAGGRDTQYF. For the CDR3, the DNA is TGTGCCAGCAGCTTCGATGCGGGGGGGCGAGATACGCAGTATTTT.

CDR3 amino acids: CASLSLVSTQYF. For the CDR3, the DNA is TGTGCCAGCTTATCTCTGGTGTCGACCCAGTACTTC. The genes are TRBV6-1 and TRBJ2-5; D is ambiguous. Germline CDR1 reads MNHNS; CDR2 reads SASEGT. The CDR3 is 12 amino acids. The V end lost 8 bases, the J end lost 7 bases, and 14 bases lay between the germline ends.

This chain joins TRBV27 and TRBJ2-7; D is undetermined. Trimming took off 0 bases at V and 3 bases at J, with 18 bases between the two ends. The CDR3 sequence is 17 residues long. In germline, CDR1 is MNHEY, CDR2 SMNVEV (reference sequence). CDR3 sequence: CASSLSISEQAVYEQYF. CDR3 bases: TGTGCCAGCAGTTTATCGATTTCAGAGCAGGCTGTCTACGAGCAGTACTTC.

The CDR3 nucleotides read TGCGCCAGCAGCTTGGCAGGGGCATCCGAGGGCTATGGCTACACCTTC. Amino acid sequence: CASSLAGASEGYGYTF. This chain uses TRBV5-1 with TRBJ1-2; D is possibly TRBD1 (6 bases). The germline V gene encodes CDR1 SGHRS and CDR2 YFSETQ. The CDR3 length is 16 residues. The V end lost 0 bases, the J end lost 4 bases, and 16 bases lay between the germline ends.

The CDR3 sequence: CASSANQGAGEQYF. CDR3 in DNA: TGTGCCAGCAGCGCCAATCAGGGGGCGGGCGAGCAGTACTTC. V and J are TRBV7-6 and TRBJ2-7, with 8 bases aligning to TRBD1. After removal of 5 bases from V and 6 bases from J, the junction contained 9 bases not matched to a gene. This CDR3 region has 14 residues. CDR1 is SGHVS, CDR2 FNYEAQ, per germline.

Details on this clonotype: Germline and junction disagree at one end, which may indicate a read error. The chain is built from TRBV20-1 and TRBJ2-3; D may be TRBD2 (6 bases). There are 16 residues in the CDR3. From germline, CDR1 is DFQATT and CDR2 SNEGSKA (reference sequence). CDR3 region: CRARDFISGLTDTQYF. DNA for the CDR3: TGCAGGGCTAGAGATTTTATTAGCGGCCTCACAGATACGCAGTATTTT.

The CDR3: CATSDSASGGMYEQYF. The CDR3 coding sequence is TGTGCCACCAGTGATTCGGCCAGTGGGGGGATGTACGAGCAGTACTTC. The chain links TRBV24-1 to TRBJ2-7; D is perhaps TRBD2 (6 bases). Germline V gene sequence: CDR1 KGHDR, CDR2 SFDVKD. The CDR3 covers 16 residues. Between the trimmed V and J ends, which lost 2 bases and 4 bases, there was a span of 17 bases.

The chain has TRBV19 and TRBJ1-3; D perhaps matches TRBD1 (5 bases). Germline V CDR1 and CDR2: LNHDA, SQIVND (reference sequence). The CDR3 runs 14 residues. Between the trimmed V and J ends, which lost 3 bases and 3 bases, there was a span of 9 bases. CDR3 in amino acids: CASSIGTDGNTIYF. CDR3 bases: TGTGCCAGTAGTATCGGGACCGATGGAAACACCATATATTTT.

The chain employs TRBV25-1 and TRBJ2-4, with D hard to call. Judging by the DNA end, TRBJ2-7 fits better; the J call may be wrong. Germline CDR1 reads MGHDK; CDR2 reads SYGVNS. CDR3 length: 15 amino acids. The CDR3: CASSEYLDIPREQYF. CDR3 nucleotide sequence: TGTGCCAGCAGTGAATATCTGGATATCCCTCGCGAGCAGTACTTC.

J is TRBJ2-3 and V is TRBV20-1; D is undetermined. CDR3 size: 12 residues. Germline loops: CDR1 DFQATT, CDR2 SNEGSKA (reference sequence). The V end was cut by 6 bases, the J end by 4 bases, with 11 bases between. CDR3 region: CSASSVADTQYF. As DNA, the CDR3 is TGCAGTGCCTCCTCTGTCGCAGATACGCAGTATTTT.

The V and J genes are TRBV2 and TRBJ2-3, with a weak D call TRBD2 (5 bases). The CDR3 loop spans 14 amino acids. Germline V lookup: CDR1 SNHLY, CDR2 FYNNEI. Trimming removed 8 bases at V and 3 bases at J, with 15 bases between. CDR3 sequence reads: CASGDRWETDTQYF. CDR3 sequence (DNA): TGTGCCAGCGGAGATAGATGGGAGACAGATACGCAGTATTTT.

This clonotype was counted a few times. This chain joins TRBV5-6 and TRBJ1-1, with D perhaps matching TRBD1 (6 bases). V was shortened by 6 bases and J by 6 bases, with 24 bases between the two germline ends. The CDR3 extends over 16 amino acids. Germline assignment: CDR1 SGHDT and CDR2 YYEEEE. CDR3: CASIFGSGARGSEAFF. CDR3 sequence (DNA): TGTGCCAGCATTTTTGGGTCAGGGGCGAGGGGTTCTGAAGCTTTCTTT.

This clonotype appeared a few times. DNA for the CDR3: TGCGCCAGCAGCTACGGGACCAGAGGCGATACGCAGTATTTT. Translating it yields CASSYGTRGDTQYF. The chain combines TRBV5-1 with TRBJ2-3; either TRBD1 or TRBD2 may fit D (5 bases each). Germline loops: CDR1 SGHRS, CDR2 YFSETQ. Trimming stripped 3 bases from V and 6 bases from J, with 14 bases between. The CDR3 totals 14 residues.

The V and J genes are TRBV20-1 and TRBJ2-3, with TRBD2 matching over 9 bases. Germline trimming cut 3 bases from V and 2 bases from J; bases unmatched to any gene: 6. The CDR3 runs to 15 residues. CDR1 is DFQATT and CDR2 is SNEGSKA in the germline V gene (reference sequence). CDR3 protein: CSARPSGDYTDTQYF. The CDR3 DNA reads TGCAGTGCTAGGCCTAGCGGGGACTACACAGATACGCAGTATTTT.